The next 3 T cell receptor beta chains were all read from a single sample in a study of cytomegalovirus exposure and HLA in healthy donors. The PCR contained 60 Vbeta and 13 Jbeta primers. The protocol was immunoSEQ multiplex PCR, while the TCRdb copy is restricted to in-frame clones and leaves out a portion. The repertoire holds about 160,000 clones, approximately 80% seen once, with roughly 2% in the top ten. Sequenced: PBMCs. The receptors were gathered from a man in his fifties in good health and CMV-seropositive.

V usage is TRBV7-2 and J usage is TRBJ2-2; possibly TRBD2 for D (6 bases). The germline CDR1 and CDR2 sequences are SGHTA and FQGNSA. V lost 5 bases to trimming and J lost 5 bases, with 21 bases between them. The CDR3 length is 17 residues. The CDR3 DNA sequence: TGTGCCAGCAGCATCTCTGGCGGGGCCCCGGGAACCGGGGAGCTGTTTTTT. Translation: CASSISGGAPGTGELFF.

J is TRBJ1-4 and V is TRBV4-2; tentatively, D is TRBD1 (6 bases). The CDR3 is 14 residues long. Germline V gene sequence: CDR1 LGHNA, CDR2 YNFKEQ. V was trimmed by 1 base and J by 6 bases, leaving 9 bases between them. The DNA for the CDR3 is TGTGCCAGCAGCCAAGGGGGGCCCGATGAAAAACTGTTTTTT. Encoded protein: CASSQGGPDEKLFF.

The J gene is TRBJ2-7, the V gene TRBV28; 7 nucleotides match TRBD2. The V and J ends lost 7 bases and 3 bases, in that order; junction bases with no gene match: 9. CDR1 is MDHEN, CDR2 SYDVKM, per germline. The CDR3 contains 14 residues. Here the CDR3 DNA reads TGTGCCAGCAAAATTGTCGGGGGGTACTACGAGCAGTACTTC. It codes for CASKIVGGYYEQYF.